The 4 T cell receptor beta chains given below trace back to one sample, sequenced in a study of T cell responses to AZD1222 COVID-19 vaccine. Clones were read by immunoSEQ multiplex PCR, and TCRdb kept only the in-frame ones, dropping some. Of under 200,000 clones in the sample, less than 95% were seen once. The specimen was peripheral blood, collected on day 0 of AZD1222 vaccination. The receptors were sampled from an adult in good health.

V usage is TRBV3-1 (or the pseudogene TRBV3-2) and J usage is TRBJ1-6; TRBD1 agrees at 8 bases. Germline V gene sequence: CDR1 LGHDT, CDR2 YNNKEL (reference sequence). The CDR3 length is 16 residues. Trimming at V came to 4 bases and at J to 7 bases, leaving 9 bases not matched to a gene. CDR3 DNA: TGTGCCAGCAGCCGTAACACAGGGGGAAGAAATTCACCCCTCCACTTT. This codes for CASSRNTGGRNSPLHF.

The chain has TRBV19 and TRBJ1-5; D is undetermined. CDR1 is LNHDA and CDR2 is SQIVND in the germline V gene (reference sequence). This CDR3 has 15 amino acids. Deletions cut 3 bases from V and 5 bases from J, with 14 bases between. CDR3 sequence: CASSIGQVFDQPQHF. The CDR3 coding sequence is TGTGCCAGTAGTATCGGGCAGGTATTCGATCAGCCCCAGCATTTT.

The CDR3 coding sequence is TGTGCCAGCAGTACCTCGGGGACGGAAGCTTTCTTT. Its translation is CASSTSGTEAFF. The chain links TRBV28 to TRBJ1-1; possibly TRBD1 for D (5 bases). Germline V gene lookup returns CDR1 MDHEN and CDR2 SYDVKM. With 5 bases removed from V and 8 bases from J, the gap between germline ends came to 12 bases. The CDR3 is 12 amino acids. The variable domain in full, with the rest retrieved from reference TRBV28 and TRBJ1-1, is DVKVTQSSRYLVKRTGEKVFLECVQDMDHENMFWYRQDPGLGLRLIYFSYDVKMKEKGDIPEGYSVSREKKERFSLILESASTNQTSMYLCASSTSGTEAFFGQGTRLTVV.

This clone was observed a few times. This chain links TRBV4-1 with TRBJ2-1; D is ambiguous. Trimming took 1 base from V and 1 from J, leaving 11 bases between them. Per the germline V gene, CDR1 is MGHRA and CDR2 is YSYEKL. This CDR3 is built from 16 residues. The CDR3 region has the DNA TGCGCCAGCAGCCAAGTTAACCTAGTGTCCTACAATGAGCAGTTCTTC. Its translation is CASSQVNLVSYNEQFF.